The entry below describes one T cell receptor beta chain. CDR1 and CDR2 from the germline V gene are SGHDN and FVKESK. The V and J ends lost 3 bases and 13 bases, in that order; junction bases with no gene match: 2. The CDR3 is made up of 12 amino acids. This sample was taken from a study of blood T cell repertoires in COVID-19. Study information: Sample material is recorded as cDNA or gDNA derived from T cells, B-cell-depleted T cells, or PBMCs.

In the authors' workflow: Reference gene primer amplification gave nucleated cell count estimates. The protocol was immunoSEQ multiplex PCR, while the TCRdb copy is restricted to in-frame clones and leaves out a portion. The DNA was the basis for D and trimming; V, J and clone size are from that table. The table records approximately 88,000 clones, about four fifths of them present only once. The chain carries TRBV14 and TRBJ1-4; 10 nucleotides match TRBD1. The source of this sequence is a man aged 65 to 85 with COVID-19, enrolled during active disease. Sample: peripheral blood. The chain's CDR3 is CASSHRTGGLFF. DNA for the CDR3: TGTGCCAGCAGCCATAGGACAGGGGGACTGTTTTTT.